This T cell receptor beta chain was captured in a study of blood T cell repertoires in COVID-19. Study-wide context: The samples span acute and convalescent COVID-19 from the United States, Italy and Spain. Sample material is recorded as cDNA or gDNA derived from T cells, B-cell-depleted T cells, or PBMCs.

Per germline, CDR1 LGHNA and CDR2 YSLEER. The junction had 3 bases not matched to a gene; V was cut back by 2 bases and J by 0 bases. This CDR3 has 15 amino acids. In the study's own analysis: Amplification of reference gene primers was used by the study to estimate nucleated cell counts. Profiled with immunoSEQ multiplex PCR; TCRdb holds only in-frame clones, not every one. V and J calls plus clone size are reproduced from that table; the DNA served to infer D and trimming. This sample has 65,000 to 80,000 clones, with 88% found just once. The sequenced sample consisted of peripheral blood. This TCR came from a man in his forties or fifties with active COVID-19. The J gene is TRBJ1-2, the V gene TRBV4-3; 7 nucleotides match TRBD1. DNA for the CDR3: TGCGCCAGCAGCCAACAAGGGACAGCTAACTATGGCTACACCTTC. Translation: CASSQQGTANYGYTF.